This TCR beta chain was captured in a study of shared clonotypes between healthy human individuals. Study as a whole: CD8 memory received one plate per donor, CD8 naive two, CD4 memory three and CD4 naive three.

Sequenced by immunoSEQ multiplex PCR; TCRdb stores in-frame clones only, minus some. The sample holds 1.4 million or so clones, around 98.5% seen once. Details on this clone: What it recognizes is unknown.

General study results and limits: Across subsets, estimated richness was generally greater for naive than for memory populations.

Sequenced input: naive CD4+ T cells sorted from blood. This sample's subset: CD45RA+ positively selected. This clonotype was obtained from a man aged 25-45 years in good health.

The CDR3 nucleotides are TGTGCCACCCAAGCCAGGACTTCTCTCTACAATGAGCAGTTCTTC. Protein: CATQARTSLYNEQFF. The V gene is TRBV19, the J gene TRBJ2-1, with a possible D match to TRBD2 (5 bases). Germline CDR1 is LNHDA and CDR2 is SQIVND (reference sequence). The V end lost 10 bases, the J end lost 3 bases, and 19 bases lay between the germline ends. This CDR3 spans 15 amino acids.